Here is one TCR beta chain with its context. This sample is drawn from a study of blood T cell repertoires in COVID-19. In the study overall: Spain, Italy and the United States supplied samples that represented acute and convalescent COVID-19. In each case, the material was cDNA or gDNA derived from T cells, B-cell-depleted T cells, or PBMCs.

During active infection, Seattle patients enrolled and were then monitored through disease. The V gene's germline CDR1 is SGHNT and CDR2 YYREEE (reference sequence). With 0 bases removed from V and 1 base from J, the gap between germline ends came to 7 bases. The CDR3 has 15 residues. In the original workflow: It was from reference gene primer amplification that nucleated cell counts were estimated. Profiling relied on immunoSEQ multiplex PCR, and the TCRdb table lists in-frame clones only, not all of them. V and J calls plus clone size are reproduced from that table; the DNA served to infer D and trimming. The sample has about 120,000 clones, around 91% seen once.

The sample taken for sequencing was peripheral blood. This sequence originates from a woman aged 55-75 years with COVID-19, enrolled during active disease. The chain is built from TRBV5-4 and TRBJ2-2; no firm D call. CDR3 amino acids: CASSLDSLNTGELFF. CDR3 bases: TGTGCCAGCAGCTTGGATAGCTTGAACACCGGGGAGCTGTTTTTT.